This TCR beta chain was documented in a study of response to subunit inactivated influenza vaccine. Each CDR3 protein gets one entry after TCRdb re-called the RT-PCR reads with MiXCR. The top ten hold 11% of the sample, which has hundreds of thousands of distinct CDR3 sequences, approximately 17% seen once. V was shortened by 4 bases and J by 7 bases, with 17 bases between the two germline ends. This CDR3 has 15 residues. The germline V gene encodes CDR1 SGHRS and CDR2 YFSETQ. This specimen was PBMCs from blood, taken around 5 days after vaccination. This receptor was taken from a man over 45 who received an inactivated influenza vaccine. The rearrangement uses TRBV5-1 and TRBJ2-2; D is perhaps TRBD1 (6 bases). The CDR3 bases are TGCGCCAGCAGCATCCCCGGGACAAAGAGCGGGGAGCTGTTTTTT. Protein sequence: CASSIPGTKSGELFF.